A selection of T cell receptor beta chains follows, all from one sample in a study of T cell changes during pregnancy in multiple sclerosis. Libraries were prepared by immunoSEQ multiplex PCR; TCRdb keeps only in-frame clonotypes and omits some of them. Of more than 90,000 clones detected, approximately 90% appear once; the ten largest clones hold 1.5% to 1.7%. The sequencing used peripheral blood, collected in the third trimester of pregnancy. The receptors originated from a female donor with multiple sclerosis, enrolled in a pregnancy study. Each CDR3 is given with its conserved first and last residue. Each record gives: V gene, CDR3 protein.

TRBV18 | CASSPGPNRGGPGANVLTF
TRBV19 | CASSMDRAGEGEAFF
TRBV27 | CASSWGGRIYEQYF
TRBV10-3 | CAISEITGGKGYTF
TRBV30 | CAWSVGLSGLRSEQYF
TRBV9 | CASSGGLGYEQYF
TRBV19 | CASRVGGEPQHF
TRBV6-5 | CASSYRQNTGELFF
TRBV28 | CASSPRTRRGDIQYF
TRBV28 | CASKGLASEQYF
TRBV5-6 | CASSFWALLNTEAFF
TRBV9 | CASSVSGDKVNNEQFF
TRBV6-6 | CASNDRGRASDQPQHF
TRBV9 | CASSPRLERYEQYF
TRBV11-2 | CASSPSLATSSYNEQFF
TRBV15 | CATSRDKGVGNQPQHF
TRBV7-9 | CASSLGAPVRGPYEQYF
TRBV27 | CASSLLVAGAYNEQFF
TRBV27 | CASSRLAGGSYEQYF
TRBV7-9 | CASSSGQGGAETQYF
TRBV5-5 | CASSFGGSNTEAFF
TRBV18 | CASSLPASGVSNEQFF
TRBV30 | CAWSVLEGRLYGYTF
TRBV5-1 | CASSLGGASTDTQYF
TRBV7-8 | CASSLDSGRAYNEQFF
TRBV9 | CASSLGGGSVGYTF
TRBV2 | CASSEARSSTDTQYF
TRBV6-4 | CASRARTVYEQYF
TRBV5-1 | CASSLAGLGGTGELFF
TRBV7-6 | CASSPRTVFSGANVLTF
TRBV2 | CASSVGGLNTEAFF
TRBV9 | CASSVGGSRETQYF
TRBV6-5 | CASRSGTEHGYTF
TRBV9 | CASSPSGSSYNEQFF
TRBV9 | CASSVDAGNEQFF
TRBV30 | CAWSWSASQPQHF
TRBV27 | CASSSSGGTDTQYF
TRBV9 | CASSVVSRGRDTEAFF
TRBV2 | CASSGPGAGGGADTQYF
TRBV9 | CASSPGLRPQETQYF
TRBV6-6 | CATLRDTEAFF
TRBV30 | CAWGRAGELFF